These T cell receptor beta chains were read from a single sample in a study of T cell responses to AZD1222 COVID-19 vaccine. Clones were sequenced by immunoSEQ multiplex PCR, and TCRdb holds only the in-frame ones, with some missing. This sample has roughly 110,000 clones, with 80% to 95% found just once. Sequenced here: peripheral blood, sampled 28 days after the second AZD1222 dose. The receptors were gathered from an adult who received the AZD1222 COVID-19 vaccine. The CDR3 runs from the conserved cysteine through the conserved F or W. D genes are given only for firm matches. The size field is filled for only some rows; it gives once, few, many or a size class.

NA	NA	TRBV19	TRBJ1-4	TGTGCCACGAATTCACAGGGCTCTAATGAAAAACTGTTTTTT	CATNSQGSNEKLFF
TRBD1	NA	TRBV14	TRBJ1-1	TGTGCCAGCAGCTACAGGGGACTGAACACTGAAGCTTTCTTT	CASSYRGLNTEAFF
TRBD2	NA	TRBV7-8	TRBJ2-1	TGTGCCAGCAGCTTAGGGGGAATCGGCACTGGCGGGAGGGTCTACAATGAGCAGTTCTTC	CASSLGGIGTGGRVYNEQFF
NA	few	TRBV27	TRBJ1-6	TGTGCCAGCAGTTTATACCTGGGATCAAAAAATTCACCCCTCCACTTT	CASSLYLGSKNSPLHF
TRBD2	NA	TRBV15	TRBJ2-7	TGTGCCACCAGCACCAGACTAGCGGATGCCCTTGAGCAGTACTTC	CATSTRLADALEQYF
NA	NA	TRBV7-2	TRBJ1-1	TGTGCCAGCAGCCTGACAGGACCAGGGAACACTGAAGCTTTCTTT	CASSLTGPGNTEAFF
NA	NA	TRBV9	TRBJ1-2	TGTGCCAGCAGCGGGGGGTATGGCTACACCTTC	CASSGGYGYTF
NA	NA	TRBV4-1	TRBJ1-1	TGCGCCAGCAACCAACCGGGACAGAACACTGAAGCTTTCTTT	CASNQPGQNTEAFF
TRBD2	NA	TRBV6-5	TRBJ2-7	TGTGCCAGCAGTTACTCAGATGTTAGCGGGAGTTACGAGCAGTACTTC	CASSYSDVSGSYEQYF
NA	NA	TRBV27	TRBJ1-2	TGTGCCAGCAAGCCGGGCGGGGGCTTCTATGGCTACACCTTC	CASKPGGGFYGYTF